This T cell receptor beta chain comes out of a study of blood T cell repertoires in COVID-19 (dated by TCRdb to about 2020). About the investigation overall: Collaborator samples came from the United States, Italy and Spain and covered acute and convalescent phases of COVID-19. Where HLA class I and class II types were available, the types were taken from metadata supplied by the sample provider, not from assay-based typing. Subjects who had been exposed to COVID-19, were actively infected with it, or had recovered from it provided the deeply sampled blood TCRbeta repertoires that made up the dataset. A freely available public database, intended as a resource for researchers studying the immune response to SARS-CoV-2, is where the repertoires were released. Samples were obtained from the ongoing ImmuneRACE study (first 160 participants) and from about 1,300 subjects provided by 6 global collaborators. Nearly every sample came with metadata listing a de-identified subject ID, COVID-19 status, age in years and sex. The material from the prospective study consisted of cDNA or gDNA derived from T cells, B-cell-depleted T cells, or PBMCs. Overall study outcomes, separate from this receptor: Clinical and demographic metadata were provided uncurated, with the amount varying by source and participant.

This clone has a single count. Its antigen specificity is not known. No base quality information exists; no much larger clone differs at one position. Other nucleotide sequences from this sample produce the same CDR3. Whole blood was collected in K2EDTA tubes by collaborating institutions according to the institutions' own protocols. For TCRbeta analysis, collaborators shipped samples in one of three forms: frozen whole blood, isolated PBMCs, or DNA extracted from either of those sample types. The CDR3 runs 15 residues from the cysteine to the phenylalanine. Left in the record is the CDR3 DNA by itself, 45 bases read in frame from the first base. The germline V gene yields LGHNA for CDR1 and YSLEER for CDR2. V is shortened by 1 base, J by 2 bases, and the region joining them spans 9 bases. The immunoSEQ Assay, a bias-controlled multiplex PCR, was used to amplify TCRbeta CDR3 regions from genomic DNA. As for how the authors treated the data: Within the assay, amplification of reference gene primers was used to estimate how many nucleated cells each sample contained. Sequence reads were collapsed and filtered to measure the absolute abundance of every unique TCRbeta CDR3 rearrangement. For each sample, productive Simpson clonality was calculated as the square root of Simpson's diversity index across productive rearrangements. TCRdb took this table from immuneACCESS and kept in-frame rearrangements with V and J called. Such tables lack part of the clones; where checked against another copy, unresolved V genes explain under half of the gap, and the rest is unexplained. Clone size and the V and J calls come from that table; the DNA yielded D and trimming. This sample gives under 400,000 clones in total; 90% of them show up just once. Clones ranked in the top ten supply about 7% of the sample.

The source is a man younger than 35 with active or convalescent COVID-19. This chain is built from TRBV4-3 and TRBJ1-5, and TRBD1 may be the D gene, going by 6 matching bases. The sequenced material came from peripheral blood. The DNA sequence reads TGCGCCAGCAGCCAAGGTGGGGGCGGCAATCAGCCCCAGCATTTT. This sequence encodes CASSQGGGGNQPQHF.